This T cell receptor (beta chain) was captured in a study of identical twins. Broader study findings: Models underestimated out-of-frame TCR alpha sharing in monozygotic twins. Abundant cord blood beta clonotypes carried fewer insertions; memory repertoires showed none.

MiXCR, applied by TCRdb to the 5' RACE reads, yields one record per CDR3 protein. The sample carries about 810,000 distinct CDR3 sequences, approximately 13% recorded once. V was shortened by 4 bases and J by 8 bases, with 9 bases between the two germline ends. CDR3 length: 12 amino acids. This clonotype showed up just a few times. Its antigen is currently unknown. This same sample was also part of a study on yellow fever vaccine responses in identical twins.

The chain uses TRBV12-3 or TRBV12-4 and TRBJ2-1; no definite D call. Sequencing was done on a sample of PBMCs. The sequence was collected from a woman younger than 35 in good health. CDR3: CASSSVVHEQFF. The CDR3 bases are TGTGCCAGCAGTTCAGTGGTGCATGAGCAGTTCTTC.